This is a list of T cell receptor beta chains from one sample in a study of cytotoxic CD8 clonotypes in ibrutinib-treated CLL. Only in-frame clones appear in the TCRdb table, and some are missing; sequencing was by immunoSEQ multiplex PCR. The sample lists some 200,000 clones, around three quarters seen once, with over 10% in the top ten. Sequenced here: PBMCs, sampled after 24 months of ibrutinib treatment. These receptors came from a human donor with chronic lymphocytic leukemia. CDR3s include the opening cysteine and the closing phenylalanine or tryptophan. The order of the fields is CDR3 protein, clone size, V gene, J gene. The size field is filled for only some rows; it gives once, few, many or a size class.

CDR3aa: CASSSQVSYEQYF; abundance: NA; v_gene: TRBV5-4; j_gene: TRBJ2-7
CDR3aa: CASSVPGQGPAGELFF; abundance: NA; v_gene: TRBV9; j_gene: TRBJ2-2
CDR3aa: CASSAYRATGELFF; abundance: NA; v_gene: TRBV5-4; j_gene: TRBJ2-2
CDR3aa: CAISEVTGSDVNEQFF; abundance: few; v_gene: TRBV10-3; j_gene: TRBJ2-1
CDR3aa: CASSALDTVNEQFF; abundance: NA; v_gene: TRBV2; j_gene: TRBJ2-1
CDR3aa: CASSLKTSGSNEQYF; abundance: few; v_gene: TRBV7-8; j_gene: TRBJ2-7
CDR3aa: CASSPIRGTIYF; abundance: NA; v_gene: TRBV11-2; j_gene: TRBJ1-3
CDR3aa: CAWSDSTRGTSRFF; abundance: NA; v_gene: TRBV30; j_gene: TRBJ2-1
CDR3aa: CASRVSGIYEQYF; abundance: NA; v_gene: TRBV5-1; j_gene: TRBJ2-7
CDR3aa: CASRAGPSLADTQYF; abundance: NA; v_gene: TRBV2; j_gene: TRBJ2-3
CDR3aa: CASSYLGGRNQPQHF; abundance: NA; v_gene: TRBV6-5; j_gene: TRBJ1-5
CDR3aa: CASSSDRETQYF; abundance: NA; v_gene: TRBV5-6; j_gene: TRBJ2-5
CDR3aa: CSVDLAGGDEQFF; abundance: NA; v_gene: TRBV29-1; j_gene: TRBJ2-1
CDR3aa: CSVDLGQGTYEQYF; abundance: NA; v_gene: TRBV29-1; j_gene: TRBJ2-7
CDR3aa: CASSTNLATNEKLFF; abundance: NA; v_gene: TRBV5-4; j_gene: TRBJ1-4
CDR3aa: CASSQGGLRSSYNEQFF; abundance: NA; v_gene: TRBV4-2; j_gene: TRBJ2-1
CDR3aa: CASSPDPFSSYEQYF; abundance: NA; v_gene: TRBV5-1; j_gene: TRBJ2-7
CDR3aa: CASSLEGDTEAFF; abundance: once; v_gene: TRBV7-2; j_gene: TRBJ1-1
CDR3aa: CSVVRAGYGYTF; abundance: NA; v_gene: TRBV29-1; j_gene: TRBJ1-2
CDR3aa: CASFLWGQANTEAFF; abundance: NA; v_gene: TRBV27; j_gene: TRBJ1-1
CDR3aa: CASSLPSTDTQYF; abundance: once; v_gene: TRBV7-2; j_gene: TRBJ2-3
CDR3aa: CPGRAYNEQFF; abundance: NA; v_gene: TRBV20-1; j_gene: TRBJ2-1
CDR3aa: CASSPPPAGNEQFF; abundance: few; v_gene: TRBV18; j_gene: TRBJ2-1
CDR3aa: CASSLPSLNTEAFF; abundance: few; v_gene: TRBV5-1; j_gene: TRBJ1-1